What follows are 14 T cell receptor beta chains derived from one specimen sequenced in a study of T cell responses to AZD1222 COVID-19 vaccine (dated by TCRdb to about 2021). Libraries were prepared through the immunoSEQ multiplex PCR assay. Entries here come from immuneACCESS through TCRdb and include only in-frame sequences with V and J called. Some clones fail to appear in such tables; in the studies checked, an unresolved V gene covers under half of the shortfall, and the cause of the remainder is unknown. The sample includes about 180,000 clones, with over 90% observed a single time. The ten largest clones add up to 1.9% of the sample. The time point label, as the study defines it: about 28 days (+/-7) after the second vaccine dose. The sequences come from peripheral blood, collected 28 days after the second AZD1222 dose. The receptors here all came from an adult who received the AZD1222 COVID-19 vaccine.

In DNA, the CDR3 is TGTGCCATCAGTGAGTATCTAGCGTTCGACAATGAGCAGTTCTTC. This codes for CAISEYLAFDNEQFF. The chain links TRBV10-3 to TRBJ2-1, with D possibly TRBD2 on 6 matching bases. The CDR3 length is 15 residues. V was shortened by 1 base and J by 5 bases, with 12 bases between the two germline ends. The germline CDR1 and CDR2 sequences are ENHRY and SYGVKD.

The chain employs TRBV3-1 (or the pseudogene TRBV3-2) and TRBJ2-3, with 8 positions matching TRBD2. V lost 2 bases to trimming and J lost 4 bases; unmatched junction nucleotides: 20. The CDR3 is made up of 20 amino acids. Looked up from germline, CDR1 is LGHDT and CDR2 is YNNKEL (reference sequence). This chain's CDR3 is CASSQRLWGLAGLTPDTQYF. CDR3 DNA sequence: TGTGCCAGCAGCCAAAGACTTTGGGGGCTAGCGGGCCTCACGCCAGATACGCAGTATTTT.

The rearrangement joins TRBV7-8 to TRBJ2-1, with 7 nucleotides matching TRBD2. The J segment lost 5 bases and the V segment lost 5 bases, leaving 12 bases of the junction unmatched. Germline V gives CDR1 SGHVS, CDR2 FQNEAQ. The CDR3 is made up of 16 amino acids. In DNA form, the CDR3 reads TGTGCCAGCAGCCCGAGCCGGGGGGTTGAGGACAATGAGCAGTTCTTC. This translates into CASSPSRGVEDNEQFF.

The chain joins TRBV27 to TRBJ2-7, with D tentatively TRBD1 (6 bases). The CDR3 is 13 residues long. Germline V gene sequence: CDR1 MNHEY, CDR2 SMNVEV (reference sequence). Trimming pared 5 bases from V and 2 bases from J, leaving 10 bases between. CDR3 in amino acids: CASSRGGTYEQYF. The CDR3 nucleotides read TGTGCCAGCAGTCGAGGGGGAACCTACGAGCAGTACTTC.

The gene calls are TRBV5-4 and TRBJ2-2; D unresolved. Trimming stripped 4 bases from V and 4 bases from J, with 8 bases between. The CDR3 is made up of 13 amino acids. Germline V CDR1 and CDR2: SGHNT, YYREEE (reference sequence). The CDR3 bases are TGTGCCAGCAGCCCCGTTTTCACCGGGGAGCTGTTTTTT. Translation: CASSPVFTGELFF.

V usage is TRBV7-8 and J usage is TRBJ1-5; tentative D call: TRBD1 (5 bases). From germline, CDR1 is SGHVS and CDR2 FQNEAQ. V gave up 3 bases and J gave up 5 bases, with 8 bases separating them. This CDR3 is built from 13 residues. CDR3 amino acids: CASSFDSYQPQHF. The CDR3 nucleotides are TGTGCCAGCAGCTTTGACAGTTATCAGCCCCAGCATTTT.

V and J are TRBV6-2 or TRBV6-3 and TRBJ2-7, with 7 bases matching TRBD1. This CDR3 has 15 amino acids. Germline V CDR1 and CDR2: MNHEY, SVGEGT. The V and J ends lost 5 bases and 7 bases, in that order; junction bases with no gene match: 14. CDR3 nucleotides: TGTGCCAGCAGTCACCCGACAGGGAGATTTTGGGAGCAGTACTTC. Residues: CASSHPTGRFWEQYF.

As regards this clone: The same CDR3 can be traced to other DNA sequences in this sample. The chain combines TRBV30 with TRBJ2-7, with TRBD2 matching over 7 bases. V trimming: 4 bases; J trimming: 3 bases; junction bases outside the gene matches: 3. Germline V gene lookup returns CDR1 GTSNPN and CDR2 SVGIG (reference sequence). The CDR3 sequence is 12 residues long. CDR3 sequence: CAWTSGGYEQYF. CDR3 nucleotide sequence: TGTGCCTGGACATCGGGAGGCTACGAGCAGTACTTC.

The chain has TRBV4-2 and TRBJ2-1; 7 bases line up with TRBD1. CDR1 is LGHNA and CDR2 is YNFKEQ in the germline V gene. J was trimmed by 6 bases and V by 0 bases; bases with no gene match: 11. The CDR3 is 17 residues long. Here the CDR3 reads CASSQEGATGPLNEQFF. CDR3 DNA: TGTGCCAGCAGCCAAGAGGGGGCGACAGGGCCGCTCAATGAGCAGTTCTTC.

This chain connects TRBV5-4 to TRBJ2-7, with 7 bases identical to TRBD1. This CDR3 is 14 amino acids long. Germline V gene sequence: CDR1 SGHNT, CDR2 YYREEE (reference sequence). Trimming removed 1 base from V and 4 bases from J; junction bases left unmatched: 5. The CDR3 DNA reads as TGTGCCAGCAGCTTGCGGCAGGGGGTTTACGAGCAGTACTTC. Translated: CASSLRQGVYEQYF.

CDR3 region: CASRVAGGYTDTQYF. The CDR3 nucleotides read TGTGCCAGCAGGGTAGCGGGGGGCTACACAGATACGCAGTATTTT. The V call is TRBV6-5, the J call TRBJ2-3, with TRBD2 identical over 10 bases. V trimming: 6 bases; J trimming: 2 bases; junction bases outside the gene matches: 5. There are 15 residues in the CDR3. Germline CDR1 and CDR2: MNHEY and SVGAGI.

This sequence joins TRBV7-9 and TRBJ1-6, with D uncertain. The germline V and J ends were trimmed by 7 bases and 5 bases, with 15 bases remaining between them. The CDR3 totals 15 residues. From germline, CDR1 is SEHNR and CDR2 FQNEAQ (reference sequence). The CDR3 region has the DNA TGTGCCAGCATCAAGTCGTCCAGTAATAATTCACCCCTCCACTTT. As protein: CASIKSSSNNSPLHF.

The CDR3 loop is CASRREWANYGYTF. The CDR3, as DNA: TGTGCCAGCAGGCGAGAATGGGCTAACTATGGCTACACCTTC. The V call is TRBV2, the J call TRBJ1-2; D not certain. The CDR3 is 14 amino acids. Germline lookup yields CDR1 SNHLY and CDR2 FYNNEI. With 6 bases removed from V and 0 bases from J, the gap between germline ends came to 11 bases.

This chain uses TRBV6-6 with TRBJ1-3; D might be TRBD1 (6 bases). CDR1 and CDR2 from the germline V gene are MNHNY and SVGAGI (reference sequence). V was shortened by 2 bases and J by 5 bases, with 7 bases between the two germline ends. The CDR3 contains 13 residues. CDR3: CASSYTGRNTIYF. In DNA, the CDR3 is TGTGCCAGCAGTTACACAGGGAGAAACACCATATATTTT.